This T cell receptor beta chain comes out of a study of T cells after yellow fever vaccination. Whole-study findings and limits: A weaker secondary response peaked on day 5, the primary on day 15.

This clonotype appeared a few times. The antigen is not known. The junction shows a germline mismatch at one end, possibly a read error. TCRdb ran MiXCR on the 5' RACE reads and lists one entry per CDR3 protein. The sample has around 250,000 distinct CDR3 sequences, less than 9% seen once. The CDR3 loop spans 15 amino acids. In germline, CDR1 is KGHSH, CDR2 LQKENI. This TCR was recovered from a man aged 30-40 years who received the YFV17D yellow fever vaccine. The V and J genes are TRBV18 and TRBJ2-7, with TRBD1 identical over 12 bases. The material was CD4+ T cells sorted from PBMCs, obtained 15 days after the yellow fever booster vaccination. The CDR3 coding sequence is TGTGCCAGCTCACCTTCCGGGACAGGGGGCTTTTCGGCCCACTTC. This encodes CASSPSGTGGFSAHF.